The 14 T cell receptor beta chains below all came from one sample that was sequenced in a study of blood T cells in healthy people across ages. Together with a sample-barcoded 5' primer, a J-beta primer mix was included in a second PCR lasting about 7 to 11 cycles. TCRdb reprocessed the 5' RACE reads with MiXCR, giving one entry per CDR3 protein. The top ten clones hold roughly 9% of a sample with roughly 500,000 distinct CDR3 sequences, approximately 25% of them seen once. These data also featured in a second study, about T cells of mothers and their children.

The sample comprised blood. These receptor sequences come from a boy younger than 18 in good health.

The chain carries TRBV11-1 and TRBJ2-5, with 8 bases matching TRBD1. V lost 4 bases and J lost 3; bases outside the gene matches: 7. This CDR3 contains 15 residues. CDR1 and CDR2 from the germline V gene are SGHAT and FQDESV (reference sequence). This chain's CDR3 is CASSSWTGMEETQYF. The CDR3 DNA reads TGTGCCAGCAGCTCTTGGACAGGGATGGAAGAGACCCAGTACTTC.

The chain has TRBV29-1 and TRBJ2-4, with no clear D. Trimming removed 7 bases at V and 0 bases at J, with 4 bases between. The CDR3 is 11 amino acids. The germline V gene has CDR1 SQVTM and CDR2 ANQGSEA. The CDR3 sequence is CSGVAKNIQYF. The CDR3 DNA reads as TGCAGCGGGGTAGCCAAAAACATTCAGTACTTC.

The chain joins TRBV24-1 to TRBJ1-2; D remains ambiguous. This CDR3 has 16 residues. CDR1 and CDR2 from the germline V gene are KGHDR and SFDVKD. The V and J ends lost 5 bases and 1 base respectively, with 16 bases between them. For the CDR3, the DNA is TGTGCCACCAGTGGACCACAGCGGCAGATTAACTATGGCTACACCTTC. Its protein is CATSGPQRQINYGYTF.

This clonotype was detected a few times. One end of the junction is discordant with germline, which a read error may explain. The chain uses TRBV9 and TRBJ1-2, with D hard to call. The CDR3 spans 13 residues. CDR1 is SGDLS and CDR2 is YYNGEE in the germline V gene. CDR3 in amino acids: CASSQSSGYGYTF. CDR3 DNA: TGCGCCAGCAGCCAAAGTTCGGGCTATGGCTACACCTTC.

This clonotype occurred a few times. In DNA form, the CDR3 reads TGTGCCATCAGTGACTCCGGGACTAGCGGGGGGGATGAGCAGTTCTTC. Translated, it gives CAISDSGTSGGDEQFF. The V and J genes are TRBV10-3 and TRBJ2-1; TRBD2 aligns across 16 bases. This CDR3 comprises 16 residues. Germline V gene sequence: CDR1 ENHRY, CDR2 SYGVKD. J was trimmed by 8 bases and V by 3 bases; bases with no gene match: 4.

This clonotype came up a few times. The rearrangement uses TRBV9 and TRBJ2-5; D tentatively fits TRBD1 or TRBD2 (5 bases each). V was cut by 0 bases and J by 7 bases, with 13 bases left in between. The CDR3 has 14 residues. CDR1 and CDR2 from the germline V gene are SGDLS and YYNGEE. CDR3 sequence: CASSVDGASRTQYF. Here the CDR3 DNA reads TGTGCCAGCAGCGTAGACGGGGCCTCTAGGACCCAGTACTTC. Complete variable domain (other parts from reference TRBV9 and TRBJ2-5): DSGVTQTPKHLITATGQRVTLRCSPRSGDLSVYWYQQSLDQGLQFLIQYYNGEERAKGNILERFSAQQFPDLHSELNLSSLELGDSALYFCASSVDGASRTQYFGPGTRLLVL.

Regarding this clonotype: One junction end does not reproduce the germline sequence, and a read error may be involved. V and J are TRBV27 and TRBJ2-5; 9 bases line up with TRBD2. This CDR3 spans 15 amino acids. The germline CDR1 and CDR2 sequences are MNHEY and SMNVEV (reference sequence). The CDR3 here is CASSFIAGVQEIQYF. In nucleotides, the CDR3 is TGTGCCAGCAGTTTTATAGCGGGAGTCCAAGAGATCCAGTACTTC.

This clonotype was detected a few times. V usage is TRBV7-9 and J usage is TRBJ1-2; perhaps TRBD1 as D (5 bases). CDR1 and CDR2 from the germline V gene are SEHNR and FQNEAQ (reference sequence). The CDR3 has 13 amino acids. Deletions cut 6 bases from V and 6 bases from J, with 14 bases between. The CDR3 loop is CASSGQRAHGYTF. The CDR3, as DNA: TGTGCCAGCAGTGGACAAAGAGCCCATGGCTACACCTTC.

Concerning this clonotype: The conserved phenylalanine or tryptophan is not found at the CDR3 terminus, so this likely reflects a read error. This rearrangement joins TRBV11-2 to TRBJ2-4, with TRBD1 matching over 8 bases. The germline V gene has CDR1 SGHAT and CDR2 FQNNGV. Losses at the gene ends were 5 bases for V and 4 bases for J; bases not matched to a gene: 7. This CDR3 region has 15 residues. The CDR3 bases are TGTGCCAGCAGCGCGGTTAGGGACAGGAAAAACATTCAGTACTCC. Translation gives CASSAVRDRKNIQYS.

The rearrangement joins TRBV28 to TRBJ1-5, with D unresolved. Germline lookup yields CDR1 MDHEN and CDR2 SYDVKM. The CDR3 extends over 14 amino acids. The V end was cut by 5 bases, the J end by 0 bases, with 8 bases between. DNA of the CDR3: TGTGCCAGCAGTCAAAAGGATAGCAATCAGCCCCAGCATTTT. Protein sequence: CASSQKDSNQPQHF.

The chain uses TRBV28 and TRBJ2-3; D is possibly TRBD2 (6 bases). Germline V gene data show CDR1 as MDHEN and CDR2 as SYDVKM. V dropped 3 bases and J dropped 4 bases, with 11 bases sitting between them. The CDR3 totals 14 residues. The CDR3 here is CASSFRGRPDTQYF. In DNA, the CDR3 is TGTGCCAGCAGTTTTCGGGGGAGGCCAGATACGCAGTATTTT.

As concerns this clonotype: At one end the junction does not follow the germline gene, possibly because of a read error. V is TRBV7-9 and J is TRBJ2-1, with TRBD2 matching over 14 bases. The CDR3 contains 15 residues. The germline gives CDR1 SEHNR, CDR2 FQNEAQ (reference sequence). CDR3 protein: CASSLMETSGRAGVF. The CDR3 DNA is TGTGCCAGCAGCCTAATGGAGACTAGCGGGAGGGCCGGAGTCTTC.

This clonotype appeared a few times. The gene calls are TRBV4-1 and TRBJ2-5; 8 bases align to TRBD2. Trimming cost V 0 bases and J 2 bases; bases outside gene matches: 5. In germline, CDR1 is MGHRA, CDR2 YSYEKL. The CDR3 totals 16 residues. The CDR3 nucleotides are TGCGCCAGCAGCCAAGAATTGCGGGGGGTTCAAGAGACCCAGTACTTC. Protein: CASSQELRGVQETQYF.

This clonotype has a handful of counts. The chain combines TRBV7-2 with TRBJ2-5; tentatively, D is TRBD1 (5 bases). The CDR3 runs 16 residues. CDR1 SGHTA and CDR2 FQGNSA come from the germline V gene. Trimming removed 4 bases at V and 1 base at J, with 16 bases between. The CDR3 sequence is CASSSKGLGAQETQYF. CDR3 nucleotides: TGTGCCAGCAGCTCTAAGGGCCTAGGGGCCCAAGAGACCCAGTACTTC. Full variable domain (outside the CDR3, taken from reference TRBV7-2 and TRBJ2-5): GAGVSQSPSNKVTEKGKDVELRCDPISGHTALYWYRQSLGQGLEFLIYFQGNSAPDKSGLPSDRFSAERTGGSVSTLTIQRTQQEDSAVYLCASSSKGLGAQETQYFGPGTRLLVL.